This record looks at one T cell receptor beta chain sequence and its context. The antigen remains unidentified. This sample is drawn from a study of shared clonotypes between healthy human individuals. Study-level findings and limits: Against clonotypes common to all four donors, non-shared ones had lower generation probabilities. Rarefaction showed sorted-subset sequencing was incomplete despite large depth.

When replicate PCRs were run on sorted subsets, they used approximately 210 ng DNA, approximately 33,000 T cell genomes. Data came from immunoSEQ multiplex PCR; TCRdb stores just in-frame clones and leaves some out. The repertoire holds over a million clones, with 96% as singletons. The sequence was obtained from a man aged 30 to 39 in good health. Specimen: naive CD4+ T cells sorted from blood. The subset was: CD45RA+ positively selected.

For the CDR3, the DNA is TGTGCTAGTGGTGCCTGGGACAGGGGCACAGATACGCAGTATTTT. As protein: CASGAWDRGTDTQYF. This rearrangement joins TRBV12-5 to TRBJ2-3; 9 bases match TRBD1. Losses at the gene ends were 5 bases for V and 1 base for J; bases not matched to a gene: 4. This CDR3 is 15 amino acids long. Germline CDR1 LGHNT, CDR2 FRNRAP.